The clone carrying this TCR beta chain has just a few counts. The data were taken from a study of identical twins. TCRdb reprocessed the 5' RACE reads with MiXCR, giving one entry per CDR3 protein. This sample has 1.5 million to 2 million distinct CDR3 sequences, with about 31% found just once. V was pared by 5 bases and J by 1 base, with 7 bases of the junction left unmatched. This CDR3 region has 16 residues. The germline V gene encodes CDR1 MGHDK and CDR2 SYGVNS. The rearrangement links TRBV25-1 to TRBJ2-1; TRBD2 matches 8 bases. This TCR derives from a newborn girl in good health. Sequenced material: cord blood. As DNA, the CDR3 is TGTGCCAGCAGTAGGAGCGGGGGACGGTCCTACAATGAGCAGTTCTTC. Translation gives CASSRSGGRSYNEQFF. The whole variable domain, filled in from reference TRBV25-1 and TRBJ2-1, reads EADIYQTPRYLVIGTGKKITLECSQTMGHDKMYWYQQDPGMELHLIHYSYGVNSTEKGDLSSESTVSRIRTEHFPLTLESARPSHTSQYLCASSRSGGRSYNEQFFGPGTRLTVL.